Listed below are T cell receptor beta chains from one sample, sequenced in a study of cytomegalovirus exposure and HLA in healthy donors. Assay: immunoSEQ multiplex PCR; the TCRdb copy retains only in-frame clones and omits some. The table includes approximately 180,000 clones, approximately 78% detected once. Source material: PBMCs. These receptors all stem from a human donor in good health. The CDR3 runs from the conserved cysteine through the conserved F or W. Fields, in order: J gene, clone size, D gene, V gene, CDR3 protein, CDR3 DNA. D genes are given only for firm matches. A clone size is listed for some rows: how often the clone was seen (once, few, many), or a class if it is expanded.

j_call: TRBJ2-7; clone_size: NA; d_call: NA; v_call: TRBV6-6; cdr3_aa: CASSYSSGRLRYEQYF; cdr3_nt: TGTGCCAGCAGTTACTCATCAGGGCGGTTACGGTACGAGCAGTACTTC
j_call: TRBJ2-7; clone_size: NA; d_call: NA; v_call: TRBV11-2; cdr3_aa: CASSLNILASSYEQYF; cdr3_nt: TGTGCCAGCAGCTTAAACATCCTAGCCTCCTCCTACGAGCAGTACTTC
j_call: TRBJ1-2; clone_size: NA; d_call: NA; v_call: TRBV6-5; cdr3_aa: CASSRGQSNYGYTF; cdr3_nt: TGTGCCAGCAGCCGTGGACAGTCCAACTATGGCTACACCTTC
j_call: TRBJ2-5; clone_size: NA; d_call: NA; v_call: TRBV5-1; cdr3_aa: CASSLLTQGEGETQYF; cdr3_nt: TGCGCCAGCAGCTTGCTCACACAGGGGGAGGGAGAGACCCAGTACTTC
j_call: TRBJ2-3; clone_size: few; d_call: TRBD2; v_call: TRBV7-9; cdr3_aa: CASSPPLAGGRRQYF; cdr3_nt: TGTGCCAGCAGCCCTCCTTTGGCGGGGGGGCGGAGGCAGTATTTT
j_call: TRBJ2-3; clone_size: NA; d_call: NA; v_call: TRBV4-1; cdr3_aa: CASSQEAGLSTDTQYF; cdr3_nt: TGCGCCAGCAGCCAAGAGGCAGGTCTTAGCACAGATACGCAGTATTTT
j_call: TRBJ2-5; clone_size: NA; d_call: NA; v_call: TRBV5-1; cdr3_aa: CASSPLPQETQYF; cdr3_nt: TGCGCCAGCAGCCCCCTACCCCAAGAGACCCAGTACTTC
j_call: TRBJ2-7; clone_size: once; d_call: TRBD1; v_call: TRBV25-1; cdr3_aa: CASSEPGQGYEQYF; cdr3_nt: TGTGCCAGCAGTGAACCAGGACAGGGTTACGAGCAGTACTTC
j_call: TRBJ2-1; clone_size: once; d_call: NA; v_call: TRBV7-3; cdr3_aa: CASSPFQGLKFF; cdr3_nt: TGTGCCAGCAGCCCATTTCAGGGTTTAAAGTTCTTC
j_call: TRBJ2-5; clone_size: few; d_call: TRBD2; v_call: TRBV4-3; cdr3_aa: CASSQDLTSEYQETQYF; cdr3_nt: TGCGCCAGCAGCCAAGATCTAACTAGCGAGTACCAAGAGACCCAGTACTTC
j_call: TRBJ2-1; clone_size: NA; d_call: TRBD1; v_call: TRBV2; cdr3_aa: CASSEQTGVLGFF; cdr3_nt: TGTGCCAGCAGCGAACAAACAGGGGTTCTAGGGTTCTTC
j_call: TRBJ1-5; clone_size: NA; d_call: TRBD1; v_call: TRBV23-1; cdr3_aa: CASSQRGQGFRNQPQHF; cdr3_nt: TGCGCCAGCAGTCAAAGGGGACAGGGTTTCCGCAATCAGCCCCAGCATTTT
j_call: TRBJ1-6; clone_size: NA; d_call: TRBD1; v_call: TRBV18; cdr3_aa: CASSRQRRRDRSSPLHF; cdr3_nt: TGTGCCAGCTCACGACAACGCCGCCGGGACAGAAGTTCACCCCTCCACTTT
j_call: TRBJ1-2; clone_size: few; d_call: TRBD1; v_call: TRBV19; cdr3_aa: CASSNRGLNYGYTF; cdr3_nt: TGTGCCAGTAGCAACAGGGGGCTAAACTATGGCTACACCTTC
j_call: TRBJ2-1; clone_size: NA; d_call: TRBD1; v_call: TRBV28; cdr3_aa: CASSSRQGAYPYNEQFF; cdr3_nt: TGTGCCAGCAGTTCCAGACAGGGGGCTTACCCCTACAATGAGCAGTTCTTC
j_call: TRBJ2-7; clone_size: NA; d_call: NA; v_call: TRBV21-1; cdr3_aa: CASRTAGELLSSNF; cdr3_nt: TGTGCCAGCAGGACGGCAGGGGAATTGCTGAGCAGTAACTTC
j_call: TRBJ1-2; clone_size: few; d_call: NA; v_call: TRBV27; cdr3_aa: CASTPSLSGPYGYTF; cdr3_nt: TGTGCCAGCACCCCCTCCCTCTCAGGGCCCTATGGCTACACCTTC